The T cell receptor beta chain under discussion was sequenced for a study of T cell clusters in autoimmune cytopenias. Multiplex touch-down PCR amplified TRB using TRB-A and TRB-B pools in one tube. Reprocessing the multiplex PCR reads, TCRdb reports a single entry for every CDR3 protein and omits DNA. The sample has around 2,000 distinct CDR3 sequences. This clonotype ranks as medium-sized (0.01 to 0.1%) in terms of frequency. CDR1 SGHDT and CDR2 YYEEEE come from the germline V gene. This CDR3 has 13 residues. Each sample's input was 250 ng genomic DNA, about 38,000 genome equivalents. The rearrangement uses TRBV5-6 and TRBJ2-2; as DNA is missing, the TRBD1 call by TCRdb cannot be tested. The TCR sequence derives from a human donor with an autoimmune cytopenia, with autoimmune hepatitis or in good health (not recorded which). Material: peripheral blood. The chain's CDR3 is CASSAGDTGELFF. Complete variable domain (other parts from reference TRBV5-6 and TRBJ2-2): DAGVTQSPTHLIKTRGQQVTLRCSPKSGHDTVSWYQQALGQGPQFIFQYYEEEERQRGNFPDRFSGHQFPNYSSELNVNALLLGDSALYLCASSAGDTGELFFGEGSRLTVL.